Below, one TCR beta chain is given with its context. V lost 6 bases to trimming and J lost 4 bases; unmatched junction nucleotides: 8. This CDR3 has 14 residues. From germline, CDR1 is GTSNPN and CDR2 SVGIG (reference sequence). The sample belongs to a study of blood T cell repertoires in COVID-19. Seattle patients were enrolled while actively infected and followed longitudinally. Per the original methods: Amplification with reference gene primers provided the estimates of nucleated cell counts. TCRdb's copy holds only in-frame clones and misses some; the assay was immunoSEQ multiplex PCR. The D gene and trimming were derived from the DNA, and the V and J assignments and clone size from that table. The data show around 300,000 clones, with 90% seen just once and roughly 2.9% held by the top ten.

The genes are TRBV30 and TRBJ1-3; 8 bases are shared with TRBD1. The origin of this receptor is a woman in her thirties with COVID-19, enrolled during active disease. Sequencing was done on a sample of peripheral blood. CDR3 sequence (DNA): TGTGCCTGCAAGAGCCGGGACAGGGGAAACACCATATATTTT. Amino acids: CACKSRDRGNTIYF. The full variable domain, its missing parts supplied by reference TRBV30 and TRBJ1-3, is SQTIHQWPATLVQPVGSPLSLECTVEGTSNPNLYWYRQAAGRGLQLLFYSVGIGQISSEVPQNLSASRPQDRQFILSSKKLLLSDSGFYLCACKSRDRGNTIYFGEGSWLTVV.